Included here is one T cell receptor beta chain sequence, with context. No antigen is known for it. This CDR3 spans 15 amino acids. Germline V gives CDR1 WNHNN, CDR2 SYGVQD (reference sequence). After removal of 6 bases from V and 8 bases from J, the junction contained 14 bases not matched to a gene. The sample belongs to a study of cytomegalovirus exposure and HLA in healthy donors. Study conclusions and caveats: The study flagged around 150 TCR beta chains as cytomegalovirus-associated.

The study ran its PCR with 60 Vbeta and 13 Jbeta primers. Per the original methods: The authors later counted 75 million to 90 million unique TCR beta chains, roughly 11 million of them shared. Using immunoSEQ multiplex PCR, the repertoire was profiled, and TCRdb retains in-frame clones only, with some absent. The V and J calls and clone size come from that table; D and trimming were worked out from the DNA. The sample has about 90,000 clones, around 84% seen once. The origin of this receptor is a young man in good health and CMV-seronegative. The sequencing sample was made of PBMCs. The genes are TRBV10-1 and TRBJ1-2; 8 bases align to TRBD1. The CDR3 nucleotides are TGCGCCAGCAGCCCGCAGAGGACAGGGATCGACGGCTACACCTTC. Amino acids: CASSPQRTGIDGYTF.